This entry concerns a single T cell receptor beta chain. Antigen unknown. Generated by immunoSEQ multiplex PCR, the TCRdb table keeps only in-frame clones and is missing some. The sample has under 850,000 clones, 80% to 95% seen once. This record comes from a study of shared clonotypes between healthy human individuals. Study-wide results and limits: Shared clonotypes: roughly 4.5% naive CD4, around 3.7% naive CD8, roughly 2.2% memory CD4, approximately 0.41% memory CD8.

Terminally differentiated effector memory CD45RA+ cells were excluded from the naive CD8 cells, which were CD45RO-negative and positively selected for CCR7. Recent vaccinations or acute infections were absent in the healthy HIV-negative adult donors. Sequences were obtained from naive CD8+ T cells sorted from blood. The sequence was collected from a man aged 30 to 39 in good health.

CDR3 sequence: CASSLGPPLAGVIDEQFF. CDR3 DNA: TGTGCCAGCAGCTTAGGGCCCCCACTAGCGGGAGTCATAGATGAGCAGTTCTTC. V and J are TRBV7-2 and TRBJ2-1, with TRBD2 identical over 11 bases. V shed 1 base, J shed 8 bases, and the junction held 13 bases outside the gene matches. The CDR3 is 18 amino acids. Germline assignment: CDR1 SGHTA and CDR2 FQGNSA.